A selection of T cell receptor beta chains follows, all from one sample in a study of blood T cell repertoires in COVID-19. TCRdb's copy holds only in-frame clones and misses some; the assay was immunoSEQ multiplex PCR. Of 86,000 or so clones listed, 86% are singletons. Sequenced material: peripheral blood. These receptors were taken from a man aged 50 or older with active or convalescent COVID-19. CDR3s include the opening cysteine and the closing phenylalanine or tryptophan. A D gene is named only where the DNA matches it firmly. Clone size appears in some rows only: once, few, many, or a class for an expanded clone.

clone size: .; J gene: TRBJ2-5; D gene: .; V gene: TRBV5-4; CDR3 protein: CASTRRGEGETQYF; CDR3 DNA: TGTGCCAGCACCCGAAGGGGTGAAGGGGAGACCCAGTACTTC
clone size: once; J gene: TRBJ2-7; D gene: .; V gene: TRBV7-2; CDR3 protein: CASSLEQGRSYEQYF; CDR3 DNA: TGTGCCAGCAGCTTAGAACAGGGCCGGTCCTACGAGCAGTACTTC
clone size: once; J gene: TRBJ2-7; D gene: TRBD1; V gene: TRBV2; CDR3 protein: CASTESSGTGGKQYF; CDR3 DNA: TGTGCCAGCACCGAAAGTTCTGGGACAGGGGGCAAGCAGTACTTC
clone size: .; J gene: TRBJ1-3; D gene: .; V gene: TRBV2; CDR3 protein: CASSATGVLSGNTIYF; CDR3 DNA: TGTGCCAGCAGTGCTACAGGTGTCCTTTCTGGAAACACCATATATTTT
clone size: .; J gene: TRBJ1-5; D gene: .; V gene: TRBV5-1; CDR3 protein: CASSGGSNQPQHF; CDR3 DNA: TGCGCCAGCAGCGGGGGGAGCAATCAGCCCCAGCATTTT
clone size: .; J gene: TRBJ1-5; D gene: TRBD1; V gene: TRBV5-8; CDR3 protein: CASIRTGEGNQPQHF; CDR3 DNA: TGTGCCAGCATTCGGACAGGGGAGGGGAATCAGCCCCAGCATTTT
clone size: few; J gene: TRBJ2-2; D gene: .; V gene: TRBV19; CDR3 protein: CASSMDRNTGELFF; CDR3 DNA: TGTGCCAGTAGTATGGACAGGAACACCGGGGAGCTGTTTTTT
clone size: .; J gene: TRBJ2-1; D gene: TRBD2; V gene: TRBV5-4; CDR3 protein: CASSLDSGGDNEQFF; CDR3 DNA: TGTGCCAGCAGCTTGGACAGCGGGGGGGACAATGAGCAGTTCTTC
clone size: .; J gene: TRBJ2-7; D gene: TRBD2; V gene: TRBV2; CDR3 protein: CASYGEAGLFYEQYF; CDR3 DNA: TGTGCCTCCTACGGGGAAGCGGGGTTGTTTTACGAGCAGTACTTC
clone size: once; J gene: TRBJ2-1; D gene: .; V gene: TRBV9; CDR3 protein: CASSVAERSSYNEQFF; CDR3 DNA: TGTGCCAGCAGCGTAGCAGAGAGGAGCTCCTACAATGAGCAGTTCTTC
clone size: .; J gene: TRBJ1-2; D gene: TRBD1; V gene: TRBV24-1; CDR3 protein: CATSDPGTGGFYGYTF; CDR3 DNA: TGTGCCACCAGTGACCCCGGGACAGGGGGATTCTATGGCTACACCTTC
clone size: .; J gene: TRBJ2-7; D gene: .; V gene: TRBV7-8; CDR3 protein: CASSAPAGVLYEQYF; CDR3 DNA: TGTGCCAGCAGCGCCCCCGCAGGGGTCCTCTACGAGCAGTACTTC
clone size: .; J gene: TRBJ1-1; D gene: TRBD1; V gene: TRBV5-1; CDR3 protein: CASSLDRGGTEAFF; CDR3 DNA: TGCGCCAGCAGCTTGGACAGGGGGGGCACTGAAGCTTTCTTT
clone size: .; J gene: TRBJ2-2; D gene: TRBD1; V gene: TRBV30; CDR3 protein: CAWSVLQGAGELFF; CDR3 DNA: TGTGCCTGGAGTGTACTACAGGGGGCCGGGGAGCTGTTTTTT
clone size: .; J gene: TRBJ2-3; D gene: TRBD1; V gene: TRBV6-5; CDR3 protein: CAIGDRASTDTQYF; CDR3 DNA: TGTGCAATCGGGGACAGGGCTAGCACAGATACGCAGTATTTT
clone size: .; J gene: TRBJ1-5; D gene: .; V gene: TRBV24-1; CDR3 protein: CATARGGNQPQHF; CDR3 DNA: TGTGCCACCGCCAGGGGAGGCAATCAGCCCCAGCATTTT
clone size: .; J gene: TRBJ2-5; D gene: TRBD2; V gene: TRBV2; CDR3 protein: CATDPASGGGQYF; CDR3 DNA: TGTGCCACAGACCCGGCTAGCGGGGGGGGCCAGTACTTC
clone size: .; J gene: TRBJ2-6; D gene: .; V gene: TRBV4-1; CDR3 protein: CASSQGGEGANVLTF; CDR3 DNA: TGCGCCAGCAGCCAAGGGGGGGAAGGGGCCAACGTCCTGACTTTC
clone size: .; J gene: TRBJ1-5; D gene: TRBD1; V gene: TRBV18; CDR3 protein: CASSLGQGLNQPQHF; CDR3 DNA: TGTGCCAGCTCCCTCGGACAGGGCCTTAATCAGCCCCAGCATTTT
clone size: .; J gene: TRBJ2-5; D gene: TRBD1; V gene: TRBV9; CDR3 protein: CASSVAQGAGETQYF; CDR3 DNA: TGTGCCAGCAGCGTAGCCCAGGGGGCAGGGGAGACCCAGTACTTC
clone size: .; J gene: TRBJ1-2; D gene: .; V gene: TRBV2; CDR3 protein: CASSEKGGAFYGYTF; CDR3 DNA: TGTGCCAGCAGTGAAAAAGGGGGGGCCTTCTATGGCTACACCTTC
clone size: .; J gene: TRBJ1-4; D gene: TRBD1; V gene: TRBV25-1; CDR3 protein: CASSDWTGGNGNEKLFF; CDR3 DNA: TGTGCCAGCAGTGACTGGACAGGGGGCAATGGTAATGAAAAACTGTTTTTT
clone size: .; J gene: TRBJ2-4; D gene: .; V gene: TRBV7-9; CDR3 protein: CASSRDGKNIQYF; CDR3 DNA: TGTGCCAGCAGCCGCGACGGGAAAAACATTCAGTACTTC
clone size: once; J gene: TRBJ1-2; D gene: .; V gene: TRBV11-2; CDR3 protein: CASSSGGPLTGGYTF; CDR3 DNA: TGTGCCAGCAGCTCCGGGGGACCGCTGACTGGGGGCTACACCTTC
clone size: .; J gene: TRBJ1-2; D gene: .; V gene: TRBV5-1; CDR3 protein: CASSYSQGTYGYTF; CDR3 DNA: TGCGCCAGCAGCTACTCCCAGGGTACCTATGGCTACACCTTC
clone size: .; J gene: TRBJ1-5; D gene: TRBD1; V gene: TRBV19; CDR3 protein: CASSIRDRVGQPQHF; CDR3 DNA: TGTGCCAGCAGTATCCGGGACAGGGTGGGGCAGCCCCAGCATTTT
clone size: .; J gene: TRBJ1-5; D gene: .; V gene: TRBV30; CDR3 protein: CAWAGHLNQPQHF; CDR3 DNA: TGTGCCTGGGCAGGACACCTCAATCAGCCCCAGCATTTT
clone size: .; J gene: TRBJ2-2; D gene: TRBD1; V gene: TRBV7-9; CDR3 protein: CASTLLGQGITGELFF; CDR3 DNA: TGTGCCAGCACCCTGTTGGGACAGGGAATAACCGGGGAGCTGTTTTTT